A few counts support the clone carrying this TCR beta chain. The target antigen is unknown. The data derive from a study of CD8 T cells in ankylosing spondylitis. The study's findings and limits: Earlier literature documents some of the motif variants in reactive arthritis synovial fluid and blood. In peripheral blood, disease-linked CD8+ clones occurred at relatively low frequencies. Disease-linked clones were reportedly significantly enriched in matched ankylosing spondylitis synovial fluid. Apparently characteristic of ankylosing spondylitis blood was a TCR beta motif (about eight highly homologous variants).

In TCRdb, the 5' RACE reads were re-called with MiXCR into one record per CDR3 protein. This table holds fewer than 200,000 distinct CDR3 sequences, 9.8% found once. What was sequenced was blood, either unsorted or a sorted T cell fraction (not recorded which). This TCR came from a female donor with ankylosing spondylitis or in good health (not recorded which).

CDR3 region: CASSLSVAGGLFDEQFF. The CDR3, as DNA: TGTGCCAGCAGCTTATCGGTAGCGGGAGGTTTGTTCGATGAGCAGTTCTTC. The V and J genes are TRBV7-9 and TRBJ2-1; TRBD2 matches 10 bases. The CDR3 runs 17 residues. Per the germline V gene, CDR1 is SEHNR and CDR2 is FQNEAQ (reference sequence). V lost 2 bases, J lost 8 bases, and 12 bases stayed unmatched.